This T cell receptor (beta chain) originates from a study of PD-L1 blockade in urothelial cancer. Study overall: T cells were recovered from blood samples at a median of roughly 150,000.

The CDR3 contains 15 residues. Germline assignment: CDR1 MNHNY and CDR2 SVGAGI (reference sequence). The V segment lost 7 bases and the J segment 7 bases; nucleotides outside the gene matches: 12. Assay: immunoSEQ multiplex PCR; the TCRdb copy retains only in-frame clones and omits some. Among about 41,000 clones listed, 82% were seen once. The TCR sequence derives from a man between 60 and 70 years old with urothelial cancer. V usage is TRBV6-6 and J usage is TRBJ2-3; 9 nucleotides line up with TRBD1. The sequences come from PBMCs, collected around atezolizumab (anti-PD-L1) treatment. The CDR3 is CASKPAGTGWNTQYF. The CDR3 bases are TGTGCCAGCAAACCCGCCGGGACAGGGTGGAATACGCAGTATTTT.